These 27 T cell receptor beta chains were all obtained from the same sample, sequenced in a study of T cells after yellow fever vaccination. TCRdb called the 5' RACE reads again in MiXCR, with one record for every CDR3 protein. The table records over 200,000 distinct CDR3 sequences, 6.7% of them present only once. Sample: CD4+ T cells sorted from PBMCs, taken on the day of the yellow fever booster vaccination. The receptors shown here come from a young man who received the YFV17D yellow fever vaccine.

The chain employs TRBV6-2 or TRBV6-3 and TRBJ2-1, with 7 bases identical to TRBD1. The J segment lost 2 bases and the V segment lost 8 bases, leaving 3 bases of the junction unmatched. The CDR3 length is 13 residues. Germline CDR1 and CDR2: MNHEY and SVGEGT. CDR3: CASAGTAYNEQFF. As DNA, the CDR3 is TGTGCCAGCGCCGGGACAGCCTACAATGAGCAGTTCTTC.

The rearrangement uses TRBV5-1 and TRBJ2-2, with D tentatively TRBD1 (6 bases). V lost 4 bases and J lost 4, with 14 bases in between. The CDR3 has 15 amino acids. Germline lookup yields CDR1 SGHRS and CDR2 YFSETQ. This chain's CDR3 is CASSPGAGITGELFF. DNA for the CDR3: TGCGCCAGCAGCCCAGGGGCTGGAATCACCGGGGAGCTGTTTTTT.

There are many counts of this clonotype. The gene calls are TRBV3-1 and TRBJ2-1; D possibly matches TRBD1 or TRBD2 (5 bases each). Trimming left V 2 bases short and J 8 bases short, with 16 bases between. CDR3 length: 15 amino acids. Germline CDR1 reads LGHDT; CDR2 reads YNNKEL (reference sequence). CDR3 residues: CASSQKSGRGDEQFF. CDR3 DNA sequence: TGTGCCAGCAGCCAAAAATCGGGGCGTGGGGATGAGCAGTTCTTC.

This clonotype was observed a handful of times. The chain has TRBV5-5 and TRBJ2-7; a possible D gene is TRBD1 (6 bases). The CDR3 runs 16 residues. Trimming left V 0 bases short and J 6 bases short, with 19 bases between. The germline CDR1 and CDR2 sequences are SGHKS and YYEKEE (reference sequence). CDR3: CASSLAASFAGVEQYF. The CDR3 nucleotides read TGTGCCAGCAGCTTGGCCGCCTCCTTTGCAGGGGTCGAGCAGTACTTC.

This clonotype was detected many times. V is TRBV5-1 and J is TRBJ2-5; possible D gene TRBD1, 6 bases. CDR3 length equals 14 residues. Germline V gives CDR1 SGHRS, CDR2 YFSETQ. Trimming took 4 bases from V and 7 from J, leaving 17 bases between them. This CDR3 reads CASSLMGQGGTQYF. DNA for the CDR3: TGCGCCAGCAGCCTAATGGGCCAAGGGGGGACCCAGTACTTC. The variable domain in full, completed from reference TRBV5-1 and TRBJ2-5, reads KAGVTQTPRYLIKTRGQQVTLSCSPISGHRSVSWYQQTPGQGLQFLFEYFSETQRNKGNFPGRFSGRQFSNSRSEMNVSTLELGDSALYLCASSLMGQGGTQYFGPGTRLLVL.

This clonotype was recorded only once. Given a much more abundant clone one base away, this may be a read error. V gene TRBV3-1 combines with J gene TRBJ2-1; D is uncertain. The CDR3 is 13 residues long. Germline V gene sequence: CDR1 LGHDT, CDR2 YNNKEL (reference sequence). The CDR3 region is CASSQGPINERFF. DNA for the CDR3: TGTGCCAGCAGCCAAGGGCCGATAAATGAGCGGTTCTTC.

The sample holds a few counts of this clonotype. The chain employs TRBV7-9 and TRBJ2-1; D gene ambiguous. V lost 2 bases, J lost 1 base, and 9 bases lay in between. The CDR3 loop spans 15 amino acids. CDR1 is SEHNR and CDR2 is FQNEAQ in the germline V gene (reference sequence). The CDR3 DNA follows: TGTGCCAGCAGCTTACGGCCAGATTCCTACAATGAGCAGTTCTTC. Its translation is CASSLRPDSYNEQFF.

With regard to this clonotype: At one of its ends the junction is not consistent with the germline gene, which may arise from a read error. The V and J genes are TRBV23-1 and TRBJ2-1, with 13 bases fitting TRBD2. TRBV23-1 is filed as an ORF, its function uncertain. The length of the CDR3 is 19 residues. Here the CDR3 DNA reads TGCGCCAGCAGCCAATCCGGGACTAGCGGGGCGTGGGGAAAGAATGAGCAGTTCTTC. It is translated as CASSQSGTSGAWGKNEQFF.

This clonotype was recorded many times. This chain connects TRBV11-2 to TRBJ1-1; the D gene is possibly TRBD1 (5 bases). V was trimmed by 1 base and J by 5 bases, leaving 17 bases between them. The CDR3 totals 16 residues. CDR1 and CDR2 from the germline V gene are SGHAT and FQNNGV. The CDR3 DNA follows: TGTGCCAGCAGCTTAGTCATGGGGCAGAGAAGGACTGAAGCTTTCTTT. Translation: CASSLVMGQRRTEAFF.

This clonotype appeared a few times. Here the CDR3 DNA reads TGTGCCAGCAGTTACTCTCTTTCGACAGGGACCCAGTACTTC. Encoded protein: CASSYSLSTGTQYF. The genes are TRBV6-5 and TRBJ2-5; the D gene is possibly TRBD1 (6 bases). Germline values: CDR1 MNHEY, CDR2 SVGAGI. The CDR3 length is 14 residues. Trimming removed 0 bases from V and 7 bases from J, with 12 bases in between.

This clonotype has a count of ten or more. V and J are TRBV18 and TRBJ1-5, with D possibly matching TRBD1 (5 bases). CDR3 length: 14 amino acids. V shed 2 bases and J shed 7 bases, with 12 bases lying between them. Germline-derived CDR1 and CDR2 are KGHSH and LQKENI. The CDR3 region is CASSPGQGGQPQHF. The CDR3 bases are TGTGCCAGCTCACCAGGGCAGGGAGGCCAGCCCCAGCATTTT.

Notes on this clonotype: A much larger clone differs from this one at a single base, so this may be a read error. J is TRBJ2-2 and V is TRBV12-3 or TRBV12-4; tentative D call: TRBD1 (5 bases). Trimming left V 6 bases short and J 4 bases short, with 15 bases between. CDR3 length: 15 amino acids. The chain's CDR3 is CASSLGRGFTGELFF. CDR3 bases: TGTGCCAGCAGCCTGGGAAGGGGTTTCACCGGGGAGCTGTTTTTT.

This clonotype was recorded many times. J is TRBJ2-1 and V is TRBV5-4; 10 nucleotides match TRBD2. With V trimmed by 2 bases and J by 7 bases, 6 bases remained unmatched. This CDR3 comprises 15 residues. Germline assignment: CDR1 SGHNT and CDR2 YYREEE (reference sequence). The CDR3 spells CASSFRTSGTNEQFF. DNA of the CDR3: TGTGCCAGCAGCTTCAGGACTAGCGGAACGAATGAGCAGTTCTTC.

This clonotype has a handful of counts. The genes are TRBV24-1 and TRBJ2-3, with 7 positions matching TRBD1. The CDR3 spans 15 residues. CDR1 KGHDR and CDR2 SFDVKD come from the germline V gene. J lost 3 bases, V lost 5 bases, and 7 bases had no gene match. The CDR3 loop reads CATSATGAATDTQYF. As DNA, the CDR3 is TGTGCCACCAGTGCTACAGGGGCTGCTACAGATACGCAGTATTTT.

CDR3 loop: CASSLPQGLETQYF. For the CDR3, the DNA is TGTGCCAGCAGCTTGCCACAGGGTTTGGAGACCCAGTACTTC. The chain joins TRBV5-4 to TRBJ2-5; possibly TRBD1 for D (6 bases). CDR3 length: 14 amino acids. V lost 1 base, J lost 5 bases, and 12 bases lay in between. Germline lookup yields CDR1 SGHNT and CDR2 YYREEE (reference sequence).

This chain links TRBV7-8 with TRBJ2-5, with 8 positions matching TRBD1. CDR1 SGHVS and CDR2 FQNEAQ come from the germline V gene. The V and J ends lost 0 bases and 4 bases, in that order; junction bases with no gene match: 4. The CDR3 is made up of 15 amino acids. CDR3 sequence reads: CASSLARTGRETQYF. The CDR3 nucleotides are TGTGCCAGCAGCTTAGCCCGGACAGGGCGAGAGACCCAGTACTTC.

The V gene is TRBV29-1, the J gene TRBJ1-1; tentative D call: TRBD1 (6 bases). The germline V and J ends were trimmed by 5 bases and 1 base, with 11 bases remaining between them. The CDR3 contains 13 residues. Germline V gene lookup returns CDR1 SQVTM and CDR2 ANQGSEA. CDR3: CSVTDRPNTEAFF. For the CDR3, the DNA is TGCAGCGTTACCGACAGGCCGAACACTGAAGCTTTCTTT.

The rearrangement uses TRBV2 and TRBJ2-3, with D unresolved. Germline V lookup: CDR1 SNHLY, CDR2 FYNNEI. V dropped 6 bases and J dropped 6 bases, with 7 bases sitting between them. CDR3 length equals 11 residues. The CDR3 spells CASSGHDTQYF. CDR3 sequence (DNA): TGTGCCAGCAGCGGTCATGATACGCAGTATTTT.

This clonotype was counted a few times. V usage is TRBV6-2 or TRBV6-3 and J usage is TRBJ2-2; 11 bases align to TRBD2. CDR1 is MNHEY, CDR2 SVGEGT, per germline. With 8 bases clipped from V and 2 bases from J, the junction kept 13 bases outside the gene matches. This CDR3 has 18 residues. This chain's CDR3 is CASSKILAGGLNTGELFF. In nucleotides, the CDR3 is TGTGCCAGCTCAAAGATCCTAGCGGGAGGACTTAACACCGGGGAGCTGTTTTTT.

The chain links TRBV6-7 to TRBJ1-5; TRBD1 agrees at 8 bases. TRBV6-7 is reported as an ORF; its role is uncertain. This CDR3 is built from 16 residues. Trimming at V came to 2 bases and at J to 4 bases, leaving 7 bases not matched to a gene. The CDR3 DNA follows: TGTGCCAGCAGTTACCTCCGGGACAGGTTAAATCAGCCCCAGCATTTT. Its protein product is CASSYLRDRLNQPQHF.

This clonotype has at least ten counts. The chain's CDR3 is CASSLQLAEETQYF. As DNA, the CDR3 is TGCGCCAGCAGCTTGCAACTAGCGGAAGAGACCCAGTACTTC. V usage is TRBV5-1 and J usage is TRBJ2-5; 8 nucleotides match TRBD2. Germline trimming cut 1 base from V and 3 bases from J; bases unmatched to any gene: 2. The CDR3 length is 14 residues. CDR1 is SGHRS, CDR2 YFSETQ, per germline.

This clonotype has ten or more counts. This chain connects TRBV5-1 to TRBJ2-1, with 9 bases that match TRBD2. V shed 2 bases, J shed 4 bases, and the junction held 1 base outside the gene matches. The germline CDR1 and CDR2 sequences are SGHRS and YFSETQ. The length of the CDR3 is 14 residues. The CDR3 here is CASSFSGSYNEQFF. CDR3 in DNA: TGCGCCAGCAGCTTTAGCGGGAGTTACAATGAGCAGTTCTTC.

This clonotype was seen a few times. The J gene is TRBJ2-5, the V gene TRBV20-1, with D unresolved. Germline loops: CDR1 DFQATT, CDR2 SNEGSKA (reference sequence). The germline V and J ends were trimmed by 2 bases and 2 bases, with 6 bases remaining between them. The CDR3 is made up of 12 amino acids. The CDR3 DNA is TGCAGTGCTAGAAGGAGTCAAGAGACCCAGTACTTC. Amino acids: CSARRSQETQYF.

In this sample, this clonotype turned up once. One base away lies a much larger clone, so this may be a sequencing read error. The chain recombines TRBV20-1 with TRBJ2-5; TRBD1 is a possible D gene (6 bases). Germline V gene sequence: CDR1 DFQATT, CDR2 SNEGSKA (reference sequence). The CDR3 totals 12 residues. In nucleotides, the CDR3 is TGCAGTGCTAGACAGGGGCAAGAGACCCACTACTTC. Residues: CSARQGQETHYF.

This clonotype has only a few counts. The CDR3 coding sequence is TGTGCCAGCAGCTTAGTCTTTACCGGCGCTTCCTACAATGAGCAGTTCTTC. It yields the protein CASSLVFTGASYNEQFF. The rearrangement joins TRBV7-2 to TRBJ2-1, with D unclear. The CDR3 sequence is 17 residues long. The V and J ends lost 1 base and 1 base respectively, with 14 bases between them. Germline CDR1 is SGHTA and CDR2 is FQGNSA.

The rearrangement links TRBV5-1 to TRBJ2-3; no firm D call. CDR1 and CDR2 from the germline V gene are SGHRS and YFSETQ. Trimming removed 4 bases from V and 0 bases from J, with 12 bases in between. The CDR3 extends over 15 amino acids. CDR3 sequence: CASSVVHGSTDTQYF. The CDR3 DNA reads TGCGCCAGCAGCGTGGTCCACGGAAGCACAGATACGCAGTATTTT.

The table lists this clonotype with many counts. This chain uses TRBV5-8 with TRBJ2-1; the D gene is possibly TRBD2 (5 bases). Deletions cut 4 bases from V and 9 bases from J, with 11 bases between. This CDR3 is 12 amino acids long. Germline V gives CDR1 SGHTS, CDR2 YDEGEE. The chain's CDR3 is CASSIGLGEQFF. The CDR3 bases are TGTGCCAGCAGCATAGGACTGGGTGAGCAGTTCTTC. The complete variable domain, with remaining parts taken from reference TRBV5-8 and TRBJ2-1, reads EAGVTQSPTHLIKTRGQQATLRCSPISGHTSVYWYQQALGLGLQFLLWYDEGEERNRGNFPPRFSGRQFPNYSSELNVNALELEDSALYLCASSIGLGEQFFGPGTRLTVL.